The clone carrying this T cell receptor beta chain was counted between two and nine times. Antigen: not known. This specimen belongs to a study of identical twins. Whole-study findings and limits: The models gave estimates that fell short of the out-of-frame TCR alpha sharing seen in monozygotic twins. Beta clonotypes that were abundant in cord blood contained fewer insertions, a pattern absent from memory repertoires.

Using its own MiXCR run on the 5' RACE reads, TCRdb lists one record per CDR3 protein. Of 1.5 million to 2 million distinct CDR3 sequences listed, under 35% are singletons. The V gene's germline CDR1 is DFQATT and CDR2 SNEGSKA (reference sequence). This CDR3 spans 15 amino acids. J was trimmed by 5 bases and V by 6 bases; bases with no gene match: 9. Sequenced input: cord blood. The chain has TRBV20-1 and TRBJ1-6; 8 nucleotides match TRBD1. The TCR was taken from a newborn girl in good health. CDR3 loop: CSARVLGQDNSPLHF. The CDR3 DNA follows: TGCAGTGCGCGTGTATTGGGACAGGATAATTCACCCCTCCACTTT.